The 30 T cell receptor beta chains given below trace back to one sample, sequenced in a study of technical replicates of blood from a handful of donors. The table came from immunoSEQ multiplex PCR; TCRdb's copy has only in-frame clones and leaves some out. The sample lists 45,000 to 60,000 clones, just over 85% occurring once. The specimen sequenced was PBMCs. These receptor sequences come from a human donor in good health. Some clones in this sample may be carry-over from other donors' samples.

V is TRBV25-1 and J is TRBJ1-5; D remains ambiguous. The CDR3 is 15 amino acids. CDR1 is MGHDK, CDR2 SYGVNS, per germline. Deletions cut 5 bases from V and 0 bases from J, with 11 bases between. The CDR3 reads CASSKDGNSNQPQHF. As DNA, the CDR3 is TGTGCCAGCAGTAAAGACGGGAATAGCAATCAGCCCCAGCATTTT.

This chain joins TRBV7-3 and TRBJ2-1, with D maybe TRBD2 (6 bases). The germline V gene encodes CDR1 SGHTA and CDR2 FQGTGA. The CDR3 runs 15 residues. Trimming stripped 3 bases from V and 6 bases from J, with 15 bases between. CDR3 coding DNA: TGTGCCAGCAGCTTGCAAGGACTCGGGGGCAATGAGCAGTTCTTC. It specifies CASSLQGLGGNEQFF.

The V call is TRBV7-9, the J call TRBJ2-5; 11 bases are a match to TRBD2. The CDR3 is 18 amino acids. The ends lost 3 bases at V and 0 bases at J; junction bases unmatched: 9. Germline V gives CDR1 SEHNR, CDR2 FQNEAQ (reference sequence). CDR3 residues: CASSFSTSGDRYQETQYF. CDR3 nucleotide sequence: TGTGCCAGCAGCTTCTCGACTAGCGGGGATAGGTACCAAGAGACCCAGTACTTC.

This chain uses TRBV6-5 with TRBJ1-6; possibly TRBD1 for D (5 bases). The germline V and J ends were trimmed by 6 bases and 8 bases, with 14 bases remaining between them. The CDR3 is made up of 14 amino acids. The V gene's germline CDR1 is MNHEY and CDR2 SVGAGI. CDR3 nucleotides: TGTGCCAGCAGCCGCGACAGAACGTATTCACCCCTCCACTTT. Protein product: CASSRDRTYSPLHF.

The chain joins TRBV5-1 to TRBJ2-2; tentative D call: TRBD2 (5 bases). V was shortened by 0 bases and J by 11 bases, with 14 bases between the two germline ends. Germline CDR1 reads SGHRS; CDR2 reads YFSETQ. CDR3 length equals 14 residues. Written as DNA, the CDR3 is TGCGCCAGCAGCTTGGATTTAGGCCGGGGAGAGCTGTTTTTT. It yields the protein CASSLDLGRGELFF. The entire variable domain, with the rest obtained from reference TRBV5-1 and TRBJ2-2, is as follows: KAGVTQTPRYLIKTRGQQVTLSCSPISGHRSVSWYQQTPGQGLQFLFEYFSETQRNKGNFPGRFSGRQFSNSRSEMNVSTLELGDSALYLCASSLDLGRGELFFGEGSRLTVL.

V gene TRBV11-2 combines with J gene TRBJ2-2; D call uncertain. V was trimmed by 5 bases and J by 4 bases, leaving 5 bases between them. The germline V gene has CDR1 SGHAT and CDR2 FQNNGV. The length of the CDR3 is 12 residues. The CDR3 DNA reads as TGTGCCAGCAGCCCCCTCACCGGGGAGCTGTTTTTT. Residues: CASSPLTGELFF.

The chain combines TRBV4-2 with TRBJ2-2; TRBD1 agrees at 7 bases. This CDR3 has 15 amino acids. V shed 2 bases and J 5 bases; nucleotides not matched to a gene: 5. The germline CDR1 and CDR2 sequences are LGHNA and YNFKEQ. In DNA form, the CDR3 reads TGTGCCAGCAGCCAACGCGGACAGGAAACCGGGGAGCTGTTTTTT. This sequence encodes CASSQRGQETGELFF.

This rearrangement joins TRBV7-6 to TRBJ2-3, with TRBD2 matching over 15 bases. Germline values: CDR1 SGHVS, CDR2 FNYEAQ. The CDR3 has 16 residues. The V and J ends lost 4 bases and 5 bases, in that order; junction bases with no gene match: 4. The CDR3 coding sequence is TGTGCCAGCAGCTCAGGACTAGCGGGAGGGCAAGATACGCAGTATTTT. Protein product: CASSSGLAGGQDTQYF.

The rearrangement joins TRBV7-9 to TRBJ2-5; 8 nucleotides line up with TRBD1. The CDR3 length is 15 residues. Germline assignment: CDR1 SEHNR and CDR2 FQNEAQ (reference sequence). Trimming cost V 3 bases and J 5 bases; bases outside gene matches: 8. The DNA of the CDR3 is TGTGCCAGCAGCTTGACAGGGGACGAGGCGGAGACCCAGTACTTC. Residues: CASSLTGDEAETQYF.

CDR3 sequence: CASSQQRNSPLHF. The CDR3 DNA reads as TGTGCCAGCAGCCAACAACGTAATTCACCCCTCCACTTT. The gene calls are TRBV7-2 and TRBJ1-6, with D unclear. CDR3 size: 13 residues. V lost 5 bases to trimming and J lost 6 bases, with 8 bases between them. Germline CDR1 and CDR2: SGHTA and FQGNSA.

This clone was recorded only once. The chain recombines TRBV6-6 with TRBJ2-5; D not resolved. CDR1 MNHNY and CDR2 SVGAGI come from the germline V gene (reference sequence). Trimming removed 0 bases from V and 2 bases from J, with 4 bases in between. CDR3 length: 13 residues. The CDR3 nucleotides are TGTGCCAGCAGTTACTCAGAGCAAGAGACCCAGTACTTC. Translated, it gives CASSYSEQETQYF.

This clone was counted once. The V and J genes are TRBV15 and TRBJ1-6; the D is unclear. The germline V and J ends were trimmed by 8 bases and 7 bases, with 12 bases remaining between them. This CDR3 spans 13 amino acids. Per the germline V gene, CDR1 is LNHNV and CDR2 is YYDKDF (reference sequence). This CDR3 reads CATQREENSPLHF. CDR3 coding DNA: TGTGCCACCCAGAGGGAGGAGAATTCACCCCTCCACTTT. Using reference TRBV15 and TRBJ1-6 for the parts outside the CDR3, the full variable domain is DAMVIQNPRYQVTQFGKPVTLSCSQTLNHNVMYWYQQKSSQAPKLLFHYYDKDFNNEADTPDNFQSRRPNTSFCFLDIRSPGLGDTAMYLCATQREENSPLHFGNGTRLTVT.

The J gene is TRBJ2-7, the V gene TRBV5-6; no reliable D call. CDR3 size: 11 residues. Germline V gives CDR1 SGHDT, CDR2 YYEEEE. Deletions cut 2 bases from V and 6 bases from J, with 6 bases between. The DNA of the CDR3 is TGTGCCAGCAGCTTTTCGTCCGAGCAGTACTTC. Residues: CASSFSSEQYF.

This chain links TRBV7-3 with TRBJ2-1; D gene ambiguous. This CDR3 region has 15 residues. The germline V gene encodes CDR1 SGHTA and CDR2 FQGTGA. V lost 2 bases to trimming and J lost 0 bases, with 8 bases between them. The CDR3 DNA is TGTGCCAGCAGCTTAGATCCGAGCTCCTACAATGAGCAGTTCTTC. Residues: CASSLDPSSYNEQFF.

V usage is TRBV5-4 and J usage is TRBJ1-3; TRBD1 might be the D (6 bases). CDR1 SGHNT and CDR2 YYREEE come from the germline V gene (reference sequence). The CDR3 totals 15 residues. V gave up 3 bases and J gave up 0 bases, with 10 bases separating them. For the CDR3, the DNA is TGTGCCAGCAGCTCCGGACAGTCCTCTGGAAACACCATATATTTT. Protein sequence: CASSSGQSSGNTIYF.

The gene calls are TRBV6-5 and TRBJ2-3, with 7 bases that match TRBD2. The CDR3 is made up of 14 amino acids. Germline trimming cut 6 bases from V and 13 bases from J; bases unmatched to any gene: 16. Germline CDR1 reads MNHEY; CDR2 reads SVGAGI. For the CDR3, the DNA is TGTGCCAGCAGCCGAGGAAGGGGCGGGAGAGAGGAGTATTTT. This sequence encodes CASSRGRGGREEYF.

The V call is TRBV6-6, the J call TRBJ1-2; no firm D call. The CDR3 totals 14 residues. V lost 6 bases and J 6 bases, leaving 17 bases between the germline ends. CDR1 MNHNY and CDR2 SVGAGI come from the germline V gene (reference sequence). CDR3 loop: CASSPPGGYHGYTF. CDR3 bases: TGTGCCAGCAGCCCCCCCGGCGGGTACCATGGCTACACCTTC.

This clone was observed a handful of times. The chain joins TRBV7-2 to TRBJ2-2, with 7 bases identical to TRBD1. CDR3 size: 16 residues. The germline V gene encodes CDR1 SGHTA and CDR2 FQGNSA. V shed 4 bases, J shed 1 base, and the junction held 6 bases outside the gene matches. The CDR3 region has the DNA TGTGCCAGCAGCTCGTCGACAGGGAGGAACACCGGGGAGCTGTTTTTT. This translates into CASSSSTGRNTGELFF.

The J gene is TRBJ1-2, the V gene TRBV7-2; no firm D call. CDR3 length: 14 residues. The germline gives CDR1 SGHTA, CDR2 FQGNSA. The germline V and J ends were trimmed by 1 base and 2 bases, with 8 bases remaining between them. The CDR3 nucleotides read TGTGCCAGCAGCTTAGAATCAGGAAACTATGGCTACACCTTC. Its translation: CASSLESGNYGYTF. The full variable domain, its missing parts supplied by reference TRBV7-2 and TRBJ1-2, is GAGVSQSPSNKVTEKGKDVELRCDPISGHTALYWYRQSLGQGLEFLIYFQGNSAPDKSGLPSDRFSAERTGGSVSTLTIQRTQQEDSAVYLCASSLESGNYGYTFGSGTRLTVV.

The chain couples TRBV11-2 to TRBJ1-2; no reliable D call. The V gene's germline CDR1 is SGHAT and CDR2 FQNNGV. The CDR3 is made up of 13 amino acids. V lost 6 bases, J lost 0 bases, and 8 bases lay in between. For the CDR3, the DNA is TGTGCCAGCAGGAGCTTAACTAACTATGGCTACACCTTC. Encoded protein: CASRSLTNYGYTF.

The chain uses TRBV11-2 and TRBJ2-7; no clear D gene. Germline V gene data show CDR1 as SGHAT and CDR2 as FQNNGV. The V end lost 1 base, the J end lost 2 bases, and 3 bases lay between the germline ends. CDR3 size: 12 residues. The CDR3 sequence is CASSLAAYEQYF. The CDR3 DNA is TGTGCCAGCAGCTTAGCGGCCTACGAGCAGTACTTC.

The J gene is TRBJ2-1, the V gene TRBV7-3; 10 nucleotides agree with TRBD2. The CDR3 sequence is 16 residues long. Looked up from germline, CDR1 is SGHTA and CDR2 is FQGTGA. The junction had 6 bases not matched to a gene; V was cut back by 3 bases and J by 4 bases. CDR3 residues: CASSLSGGAIYNEQFF. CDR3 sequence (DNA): TGTGCCAGCAGCTTGAGCGGGGGGGCCATATACAATGAGCAGTTCTTC.

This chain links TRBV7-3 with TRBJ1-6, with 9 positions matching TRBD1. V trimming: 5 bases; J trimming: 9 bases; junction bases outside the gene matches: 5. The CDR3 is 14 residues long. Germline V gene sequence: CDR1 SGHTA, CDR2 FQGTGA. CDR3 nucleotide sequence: TGTGCCAGCAGCCTTACAGGGGGCAGTTCACCCCTCCACTTT. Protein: CASSLTGGSSPLHF. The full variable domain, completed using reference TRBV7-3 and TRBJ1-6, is GAGVSQTPSNKVTEKGKYVELRCDPISGHTALYWYRQSLGQGPEFLIYFQGTGAADDSGLPNDRFFAVRPEGSVSTLKIQRTERGDSAVYLCASSLTGGSSPLHFGNGTRLTVT.

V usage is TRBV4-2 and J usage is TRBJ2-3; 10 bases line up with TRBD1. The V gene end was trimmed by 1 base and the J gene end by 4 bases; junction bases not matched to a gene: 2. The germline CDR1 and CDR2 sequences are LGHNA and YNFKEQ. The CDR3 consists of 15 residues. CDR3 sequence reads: CASSQGQGASDTQYF. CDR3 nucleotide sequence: TGTGCCAGCAGCCAAGGACAGGGGGCTTCAGATACGCAGTATTTT.

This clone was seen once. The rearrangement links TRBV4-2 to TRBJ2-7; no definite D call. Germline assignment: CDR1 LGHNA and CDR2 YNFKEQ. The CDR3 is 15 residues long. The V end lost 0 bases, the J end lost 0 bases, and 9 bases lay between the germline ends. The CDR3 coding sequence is TGTGCCAGCAGCCAAGATCTTGGTAGCTCCTACGAGCAGTACTTC. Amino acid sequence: CASSQDLGSSYEQYF.

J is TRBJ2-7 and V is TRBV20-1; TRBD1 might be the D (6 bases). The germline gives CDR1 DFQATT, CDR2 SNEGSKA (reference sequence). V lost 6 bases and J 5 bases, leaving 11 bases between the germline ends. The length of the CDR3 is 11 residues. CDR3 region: CSASGTNEQYF. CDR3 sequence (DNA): TGCAGTGCATCCGGGACAAACGAGCAGTACTTC.

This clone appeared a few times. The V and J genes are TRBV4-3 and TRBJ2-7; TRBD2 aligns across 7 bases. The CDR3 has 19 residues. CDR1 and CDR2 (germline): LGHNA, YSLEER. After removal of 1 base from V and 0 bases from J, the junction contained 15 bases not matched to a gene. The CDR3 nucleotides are TGCGCCAGCAGCCAAGGAATCCTCTGGCGGGAGCTTCCCTCCTACGAGCAGTACTTC. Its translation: CASSQGILWRELPSYEQYF.

DNA of the CDR3: TGTGCCAGCAGTTACAATGGGCAGGGGGCCAATTCACCCCTCCACTTT. Translated, it gives CASSYNGQGANSPLHF. V is TRBV6-5 and J is TRBJ1-6; the match to TRBD1 covers 8 bases. Germline V CDR1 and CDR2: MNHEY, SVGAGI. The CDR3 loop spans 16 amino acids. With 2 bases clipped from V and 7 bases from J, the junction kept 7 bases outside the gene matches.

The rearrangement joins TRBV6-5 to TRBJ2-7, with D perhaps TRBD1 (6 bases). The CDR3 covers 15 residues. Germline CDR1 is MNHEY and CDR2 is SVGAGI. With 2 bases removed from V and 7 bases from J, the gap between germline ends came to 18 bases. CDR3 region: CASSYEARGLAEQYF. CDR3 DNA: TGTGCCAGCAGTTACGAGGCTAGGGGGTTGGCGGAGCAGTACTTC.

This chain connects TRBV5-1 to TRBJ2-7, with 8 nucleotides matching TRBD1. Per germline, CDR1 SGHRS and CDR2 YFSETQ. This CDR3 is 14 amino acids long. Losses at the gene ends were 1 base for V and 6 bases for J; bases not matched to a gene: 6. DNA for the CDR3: TGCGCCAGCAGCTTGCAGGGGGACAGGCTCGAGCAGTACTTC. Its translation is CASSLQGDRLEQYF.